The 26 T cell receptor beta chains given below trace back to one sample, sequenced in a study of shared clonotypes between healthy human individuals. The assay was immunoSEQ multiplex PCR, and TCRdb's table has in-frame clones only and misses some. Of roughly 760,000 clones listed, roughly 70% are singletons. The sample comprised memory CD4+ T cells sorted from blood. The subset was: CD45RA-negative fraction. The receptors originated from a woman aged 30 to 39 in good health.

This clone was picked up one time. This sample also contains other DNA sequences that code for the same CDR3. V gene TRBV7-2 combines with J gene TRBJ2-1, with D unclear. CDR3 length: 16 amino acids. V lost 1 base and J lost 0, with 10 bases in between. The germline gives CDR1 SGHTA, CDR2 FQGNSA. The CDR3 loop reads CASSLGALSSYNEQFF. CDR3 nucleotides: TGTGCCAGCAGCTTAGGAGCGTTGAGCTCCTACAATGAGCAGTTCTTC. The full variable domain, its missing parts supplied by reference TRBV7-2 and TRBJ2-1, is GAGVSQSPSNKVTEKGKDVELRCDPISGHTALYWYRQSLGQGLEFLIYFQGNSAPDKSGLPSDRFSAERTGGSVSTLTIQRTQQEDSAVYLCASSLGALSSYNEQFFGPGTRLTVL.

The J gene is TRBJ2-2, the V gene TRBV2, with 7 bases aligning to TRBD1. Trimming cost V 7 bases and J 5 bases; bases outside gene matches: 13. Germline CDR1 is SNHLY and CDR2 is FYNNEI. This CDR3 is 16 amino acids long. CDR3 residues: CASKAPGQMLTGELFF. DNA of the CDR3: TGTGCCAGCAAGGCGCCGGGACAGATGCTAACCGGGGAGCTGTTTTTT.

The J gene is TRBJ1-6, the V gene TRBV6-1; 7 nucleotides align to TRBD1. Germline lookup yields CDR1 MNHNS and CDR2 SASEGT. The V gene end was trimmed by 1 base and the J gene end by 7 bases; junction bases not matched to a gene: 4. This CDR3 is built from 15 residues. The CDR3 sequence is CASSEGVTGNSPLHF. The CDR3, as DNA: TGTGCCAGCAGTGAAGGGGTGACAGGGAATTCACCCCTCCACTTT.

The rearrangement links TRBV7-2 to TRBJ2-7; TRBD2 aligns across 11 bases. The V and J ends lost 2 bases and 2 bases, in that order; junction bases with no gene match: 8. CDR3 length: 17 amino acids. The germline V gene has CDR1 SGHTA and CDR2 FQGNSA. CDR3 sequence (DNA): TGTGCCAGCAGCTTATTTTCTGGACTAGCGGGCGCCTACGAGCAGTACTTC. This encodes CASSLFSGLAGAYEQYF.

This clone was seen a single time. The chain is built from TRBV7-2 and TRBJ2-5; D may be TRBD2 (6 bases). Trimming removed 5 bases from V and 5 bases from J, with 15 bases in between. The length of the CDR3 is 14 residues. Germline-derived CDR1 and CDR2 are SGHTA and FQGNSA. The CDR3 region has the DNA TGTGCCAGCAGCCCTCCTACTAGCACGGAGACCCAGTACTTC. Amino acids: CASSPPTSTETQYF.

Here the CDR3 reads CASRSGTEYGYTF. CDR3 nucleotides: TGTGCCAGCAGGTCCGGGACTGAGTATGGCTACACCTTC. This sequence joins TRBV28 and TRBJ1-2, with TRBD1 as a possible D gene (5 bases). The CDR3 loop spans 13 amino acids. V lost 6 bases and J 5 bases, leaving 13 bases between the germline ends. Looked up from germline, CDR1 is MDHEN and CDR2 is SYDVKM.

In the case of this clone: Other DNA sequences of this sample code for an identical CDR3. The V call is TRBV5-1, the J call TRBJ2-1; possibly TRBD2 for D (5 bases). The CDR3 has 15 residues. CDR1 and CDR2 from the germline V gene are SGHRS and YFSETQ. Trimming shortened V by 4 bases and J by 4 bases, and 15 bases separated the two germline ends. The CDR3 sequence: CASSTSSGSYNEQFF. CDR3 sequence (DNA): TGCGCCAGCAGCACCTCTTCGGGGTCTTACAATGAGCAGTTCTTC.

Many counts were recorded for this clone. The sample contains more than one DNA sequence encoding this CDR3. The chain links TRBV27 to TRBJ1-3; no clear D. The V gene lost 5 bases and the J gene lost 4 bases, with 9 bases spanning the gap. The CDR3 extends over 13 amino acids. CDR1 and CDR2 (germline): MNHEY, SMNVEV (reference sequence). CDR3: CASSPTGGNTIYF. In DNA form, the CDR3 reads TGTGCCAGCAGTCCCACGGGAGGAAACACCATATATTTT.

This chain joins TRBV30 and TRBJ1-5, with a weak D call TRBD1 (5 bases). There are 14 residues in the CDR3. V lost 0 bases and J 3 bases, leaving 9 bases between the germline ends. CDR1 and CDR2 (germline): GTSNPN, SVGIG (reference sequence). The CDR3 sequence is CAWSVGRDNQPQHF. CDR3 sequence (DNA): TGTGCCTGGAGTGTAGGCAGGGACAATCAGCCCCAGCATTTT.

J is TRBJ1-1 and V is TRBV10-2, with D uncertain. This CDR3 is 13 amino acids long. Trimming shortened V by 4 bases and J by 4 bases, and 10 bases separated the two germline ends. The germline V gene encodes CDR1 WSHSY and CDR2 SAAADI. The CDR3 is CASSGGSGTEAFF. CDR3 DNA: TGCGCCAGCAGTGGAGGGTCTGGCACTGAAGCTTTCTTT.

This clone was found a few times. CDR3 in DNA: TGTGCCAGCAGTTTATTCCCAGGGGACTCCTACGAGCAGTACTTC. It yields the protein CASSLFPGDSYEQYF. The V and J genes are TRBV27 and TRBJ2-5; tentative D call: TRBD1 (6 bases). The J call may be wrong; the DNA end is better matched by TRBJ2-7. This CDR3 comprises 15 residues. The germline V gene encodes CDR1 MNHEY and CDR2 SMNVEV (reference sequence).

This chain links TRBV5-6 with TRBJ1-6; weak D call: TRBD1 (6 bases). CDR3 size: 14 residues. Germline values: CDR1 SGHDT, CDR2 YYEEEE. Trimming took off 3 bases at V and 7 bases at J, with 11 bases between the two ends. Written as DNA, the CDR3 is TGTGCCAGCAGCTGGGGTGGGGGCAATTCACCCCTCCACTTT. Translation gives CASSWGGGNSPLHF.

This clone has just a few counts. Other DNA sequences in the sample encode the same CDR3. This chain uses TRBV19 with TRBJ1-1; D gene unclear. Trimming removed 1 base at V and 1 base at J, with 4 bases between. From germline, CDR1 is LNHDA and CDR2 SQIVND (reference sequence). The CDR3 contains 13 residues. The CDR3, as DNA: TGTGCCAGTAGTATAGGGCGGAACACTGAAGCTTTCTTT. This codes for CASSIGRNTEAFF. The full variable domain, in which reference TRBV19 and TRBJ1-1 provide the parts outside the CDR3, is DGGITQSPKYLFRKEGQNVTLSCEQNLNHDAMYWYRQDPGQGLRLIYYSQIVNDFQKGDIAEGYSVSREKKESFPLTVTSAQKNPTAFYLCASSIGRNTEAFFGQGTRLTVV.

This clone was counted ten times or more. The J gene is TRBJ2-4, the V gene TRBV11-2; maybe TRBD2 (5 bases). The CDR3 has 15 residues. The germline V gene encodes CDR1 SGHAT and CDR2 FQNNGV. Deletions cut 5 bases from V and 6 bases from J, with 17 bases between. The CDR3 DNA is TGTGCCAGCAGCCCGGAACTCCCTCGGGGAAACATTCAGTACTTC. It translates to CASSPELPRGNIQYF.

This clone turned up a few times. V and J are TRBV2 and TRBJ1-1; D ambiguous. Trimming left V 7 bases short and J 4 bases short, with 22 bases between. Germline V lookup: CDR1 SNHLY, CDR2 FYNNEI. The CDR3 runs to 16 residues. The CDR3 nucleotides read TGTGCCAGCACCCTACGACAACTACGGGGTGGCACTGAAGCTTTCTTT. As protein: CASTLRQLRGGTEAFF.

This chain joins TRBV5-4 and TRBJ1-4; D is unresolved. Trimming removed 4 bases at V and 5 bases at J, with 6 bases between. Germline V CDR1 and CDR2: SGHNT, YYREEE (reference sequence). The CDR3 is made up of 12 amino acids. CDR3 region: CASSRENEKLFF. The CDR3 coding sequence is TGTGCCAGCAGCCGAGAAAATGAAAAACTGTTTTTT.

The chain has TRBV28 and TRBJ1-4; D may be TRBD1 (6 bases). CDR3 length equals 16 residues. V was shortened by 5 bases and J by 0 bases, with 13 bases between the two germline ends. CDR1 MDHEN and CDR2 SYDVKM come from the germline V gene. The CDR3 region has the DNA TGTGCCAGCAGTGCGGACAGTCTCGCAACTAATGAAAAACTGTTTTTT. Translated, it gives CASSADSLATNEKLFF.

The CDR3 DNA reads TGTGCCAGCAGCTTAAGTCGTAGCTCCTACAATGAGCAGTTCTTC. It codes for CASSLSRSSYNEQFF. The chain combines TRBV7-2 with TRBJ2-1; no reliable D call. V was pared by 2 bases and J by 0 bases, with 8 bases between. Germline loops: CDR1 SGHTA, CDR2 FQGNSA. CDR3 length equals 15 residues.

Remarks on this clone: Other DNA sequences from this sample encode an identical CDR3 as well. The rearrangement joins TRBV6-6 to TRBJ2-1, with TRBD1 matching 7 bases. With V trimmed by 5 bases and J by 4 bases, 2 bases remained unmatched. Per the germline V gene, CDR1 is MNHNY and CDR2 is SVGAGI (reference sequence). This CDR3 region has 13 residues. CDR3 amino acids: CASSRDRYNEQFF. CDR3 coding DNA: TGTGCCAGCAGTAGGGACAGATACAATGAGCAGTTCTTC.

This clone was counted a single time. Other nucleotide sequences in the sample specify the same CDR3. The chain is built from TRBV6-1 and TRBJ2-2; 7 bases align to TRBD2. CDR1 is MNHNS, CDR2 SASEGT, per germline. The CDR3 is made up of 14 amino acids. Trimming took 6 bases from V and 2 from J; bases not matched to a gene: 3. The DNA for the CDR3 is TGTGCCAGCAGCTCTAGCGGAAACACCGGGGAGCTGTTTTTT. It translates to CASSSSGNTGELFF.

This chain uses TRBV15 with TRBJ2-1; D might be TRBD1 or TRBD2, each matching 5 bases. The CDR3 loop spans 15 amino acids. CDR1 and CDR2 from the germline V gene are LNHNV and YYDKDF (reference sequence). V lost 5 bases, J lost 5 bases, and 16 bases lay in between. The CDR3 region has the DNA TGTGCCACCAGCGAACGACGGGACGTCAACAATGAGCAGTTCTTC. Its protein product is CATSERRDVNNEQFF.

This clone was counted a few times. The chain combines TRBV30 with TRBJ1-1; possibly TRBD1 for D (5 bases). The CDR3 is 14 amino acids. Trimming pared 0 bases from V and 4 bases from J, leaving 12 bases between. The V gene's germline CDR1 is GTSNPN and CDR2 SVGIG (reference sequence). CDR3 residues: CAWSVIAGTTEAFF. CDR3 bases: TGTGCCTGGAGTGTAATAGCAGGGACCACTGAAGCTTTCTTT.

The chain recombines TRBV29-1 with TRBJ2-4; no definite D call. Looked up from germline, CDR1 is SQVTM and CDR2 is ANQGSEA. This CDR3 contains 15 residues. V lost 6 bases and J 0 bases, leaving 15 bases between the germline ends. In DNA, the CDR3 is TGCAGCGTCCTCACGGAACAGTTAGCCAAAAACATTCAGTACTTC. This codes for CSVLTEQLAKNIQYF.

Of note for this clone: The sample holds other DNA sequences that translate to the same CDR3. The chain links TRBV5-1 to TRBJ2-1; weak D call: TRBD2 (5 bases). This CDR3 has 15 residues. Germline CDR1 and CDR2: SGHRS and YFSETQ. The V and J ends lost 0 bases and 2 bases respectively, with 9 bases between them. The CDR3 spells CASSLAGETYNEQFF. The CDR3 DNA follows: TGCGCCAGCAGCTTGGCCGGGGAAACCTACAATGAGCAGTTCTTC. Filled out from reference TRBV5-1 and TRBJ2-1, the complete variable domain reads KAGVTQTPRYLIKTRGQQVTLSCSPISGHRSVSWYQQTPGQGLQFLFEYFSETQRNKGNFPGRFSGRQFSNSRSEMNVSTLELGDSALYLCASSLAGETYNEQFFGPGTRLTVL.

V usage is TRBV6-5 and J usage is TRBJ2-7, with 8 bases that match TRBD1. J gave up 6 bases and V 6 bases, and 10 bases lay outside the gene matches. Germline V gene lookup returns CDR1 MNHEY and CDR2 SVGAGI. CDR3 length: 14 amino acids. Here the CDR3 reads CASSRRDRSSEQYF. The CDR3 DNA reads as TGTGCCAGCAGCCGCCGGGACAGGTCTTCCGAGCAGTACTTC.

This chain joins TRBV2 and TRBJ2-7, with 11 bases lining up with TRBD2. CDR1 is SNHLY, CDR2 FYNNEI, per germline. J was trimmed by 8 bases and V by 5 bases; bases with no gene match: 2. CDR3 length: 12 residues. CDR3 loop: CASSRLAGQQYF. The CDR3 DNA is TGTGCCAGCAGTAGACTAGCGGGACAGCAGTACTTC.